These 13 T cell receptor beta chains were all obtained from the same sample, sequenced in a study of control samples from healthy donors and cancer patients. The repertoire was sequenced with immunoSEQ multiplex PCR; TCRdb's copy has only in-frame clones and lacks some. The repertoire holds about 70,000 clones, with roughly 84% as singletons. Sample: blood. Receptors originate from a man in his fifties in good health.

CDR3 coding DNA: TGTGCCAGCAGTGGTCCGTGGACAGGGTCCTACGAGCAGTACTTC. Protein: CASSGPWTGSYEQYF. The rearrangement links TRBV25-1 to TRBJ2-7, with 8 bases aligning to TRBD1. The germline gives CDR1 MGHDK, CDR2 SYGVNS. V trimming: 4 bases; J trimming: 1 base; junction bases outside the gene matches: 6. The CDR3 totals 15 residues.

This chain joins TRBV28 and TRBJ1-3, with D possibly matching TRBD1 (6 bases). The germline V and J ends were trimmed by 5 bases and 3 bases, with 14 bases remaining between them. The CDR3 runs to 15 residues. Germline V gene data show CDR1 as MDHEN and CDR2 as SYDVKM. CDR3 coding DNA: TGTGCCAGCAGTCTGATGGGCAGGGGTGGAAACACCATATATTTT. This gives the protein CASSLMGRGGNTIYF. Filled out from reference TRBV28 and TRBJ1-3, the complete variable domain reads DVKVTQSSRYLVKRTGEKVFLECVQDMDHENMFWYRQDPGLGLRLIYFSYDVKMKEKGDIPEGYSVSREKKERFSLILESASTNQTSMYLCASSLMGRGGNTIYFGEGSWLTVV.

This rearrangement joins TRBV6-5 to TRBJ1-1; tentative D call: TRBD1 (6 bases). Trimming left V 6 bases short and J 3 bases short, with 11 bases between. The V gene's germline CDR1 is MNHEY and CDR2 SVGAGI. The CDR3 is 13 amino acids. CDR3 bases: TGTGCCAGCAGGAGGGGGACGGACACTGAAGCTTTCTTT. Its translation: CASRRGTDTEAFF.

This rearrangement joins TRBV2 to TRBJ1-5; D is unresolved. Trimming removed 4 bases from V and 3 bases from J, with 7 bases in between. The germline CDR1 and CDR2 sequences are SNHLY and FYNNEI. CDR3 length equals 13 residues. The CDR3 nucleotides read TGTGCCAGCAGTGGAGACAACAATCAGCCCCAGCATTTT. This translates into CASSGDNNQPQHF.

This sequence joins TRBV6-6 and TRBJ1-1, with a tentative D call TRBD1 (5 bases). Germline CDR1 MNHNY, CDR2 SVGAGI (reference sequence). This CDR3 spans 11 amino acids. Trimming cost V 6 bases and J 6 bases, with 8 bases left between them. This CDR3 is CASRWGAEAFF. The CDR3 DNA reads as TGTGCCAGCAGATGGGGCGCTGAAGCTTTCTTT.

Concerning this clone: One end of the junction varies from germline; a read error may be responsible. This chain uses TRBV7-7 with TRBJ2-1, with a tentative D call TRBD2 (6 bases). Germline-derived CDR1 and CDR2 are SSHAT and FNYEAQ (reference sequence). The CDR3 length is 16 residues. CDR3 sequence reads: CASSLEGREKVGEQFF. CDR3 DNA: TGTGCTAGCAGCTTAGAGGGGCGGGAAAAGGTTGGTGAGCAGTTCTTC.

This clone came up a few times. CDR3 amino acids: CASSLYSGTDTQYF. DNA of the CDR3: TGTGCCAGCAGCCTGTACAGCGGCACAGATACGCAGTATTTT. The rearrangement links TRBV4-2 to TRBJ2-3, with D uncertain. Germline-derived CDR1 and CDR2 are LGHNA and YNFKEQ. The CDR3 covers 14 residues. Deletions cut 4 bases from V and 1 base from J, with 9 bases between.

At least ten counts were recorded for this clone. The chain combines TRBV4-3 with TRBJ2-3; D not certain. Deletions cut 4 bases from V and 10 bases from J, with 15 bases between. The CDR3 runs 13 residues. CDR1 and CDR2 (germline): LGHNA, YSLEER. Here the CDR3 reads CASSPNDGFSQYF. CDR3 sequence (DNA): TGCGCCAGCAGCCCAAACGACGGGTTTTCGCAGTATTTT.

CDR3 bases: TGTGCCATCCCGATGAGGACGGGGACCTACGAGCAGTACTTC. Translation: CAIPMRTGTYEQYF. This chain connects TRBV2 to TRBJ2-7, with D perhaps matching TRBD2 (5 bases). V lost 10 bases to trimming and J lost 2 bases, with 18 bases between them. Germline loops: CDR1 SNHLY, CDR2 FYNNEI. CDR3 length: 14 amino acids.

This clone was counted only a few times. The DNA of the CDR3 is TGTGCCAGTAGTATCGACACAGCCTATAATGAAAAACTGTTTTTT. It yields the protein CASSIDTAYNEKLFF. This chain connects TRBV19 to TRBJ1-4; D remains ambiguous. The CDR3 has 15 residues. Trimming shortened V by 3 bases and J by 4 bases, and 12 bases separated the two germline ends. CDR1 and CDR2 from the germline V gene are LNHDA and SQIVND (reference sequence).

V usage is TRBV9 and J usage is TRBJ2-3, with D unclear. The CDR3 is 15 amino acids. From germline, CDR1 is SGDLS and CDR2 YYNGEE. The ends were cut back, 0 bases at V and 2 bases at J, with 10 bases in the middle. The CDR3 bases are TGTGCCAGCAGCGTAGCTCCCCACTTCACAGATACGCAGTATTTT. Encoded protein: CASSVAPHFTDTQYF.

This sequence joins TRBV11-3 and TRBJ1-4; a possible D gene is TRBD1 (6 bases). Germline loops: CDR1 SGHNT, CDR2 YENEEA. V shed 5 bases and J shed 0 bases, with 7 bases lying between them. This CDR3 comprises 14 residues. The CDR3: CASSPGATNEKLFF. CDR3 nucleotide sequence: TGTGCCAGCAGCCCAGGGGCAACTAATGAAAAACTGTTTTTT.

The chain links TRBV27 to TRBJ2-7; 9 bases align to TRBD1. The J segment lost 3 bases and the V segment lost 6 bases, leaving 12 bases of the junction unmatched. The length of the CDR3 is 16 residues. Germline lookup yields CDR1 MNHEY and CDR2 SMNVEV (reference sequence). CDR3 coding DNA: TGTGCCAGCAGCCGGAATCCGGGACAGGGAAACTACGAGCAGTACTTC. Encoded protein: CASSRNPGQGNYEQYF.